This T cell receptor (beta chain) was obtained from a study of blood T cells in healthy people across ages. The germline V gene has CDR1 KGHSH and CDR2 LQKENI. With 3 bases removed from V and 16 bases from J, the gap between germline ends came to 19 bases. The CDR3 spans 13 residues. There are a few counts of this clonotype. As yet, its antigen is unknown. Study results and caveats: Across samples, TCR beta diversity tracked strongly with naive T cell percentage.

Then a second PCR, running about 7 to 11 cycles, was carried out with a sample-barcoded 5' primer and a J-beta primer mix. TCRdb reprocessed the 5' RACE reads via MiXCR and lists one record per CDR3 protein. The sample holds over 700,000 distinct CDR3 sequences, 20% to 25% seen once. These same data were also listed under a study on T cells of mothers and their children.

The receptor was isolated from a boy under 18 in good health. The V call is TRBV18, the J call TRBJ1-5; D gene uncertain. Sequenced sample: blood. This CDR3 reads CASSPPLVKPQHF. CDR3 bases: TGTGCCAGCTCACCCCCATTGGTGAAGCCTCAACATTTT.